This T cell receptor beta chain comes out of a study of CD8+CD57+ T cells in acquired aplastic anemia. Study-wide background: Sorted CD4+ and CD8+ cells gave a mean 3.2 ug DNA, range about 0.19 to 27.4 ug.

It was genomic DNA that served as the template for profiling TCR beta VDJ and CDR3. TCRdb re-analysed the reads in MiXCR, keeping a single row per CDR3 protein. The sample gives approximately 150,000 distinct CDR3 sequences, 71% of which show up once; more than 35% is in the top ten. The CDR3 has 15 amino acids. Germline lookup yields CDR1 SNHLY and CDR2 FYNNEI. V was shortened by 6 bases and J by 3 bases, with 12 bases between the two germline ends. This clonotype was observed a handful of times. Antigen specificity is unknown. Findings of the study overall: Patients were compared with controls for CD8+ Simpson's diversity, and no significant difference emerged. Shared by patients and controls, 25 to 30 CD8+ CDR3s were abundant in patients.

CD8+CD57+ cell expansion had been shown by flow cytometry in patients chosen for sequencing. Patients uniformly had severe acquired aplastic anemia. Sequences were obtained from sorted CD4+, CD8+, or CD8+CD57+ T cells (not recorded which) from PBMCs. The receptor was derived from a human donor with aplastic anemia. The J gene is TRBJ1-6, the V gene TRBV2; maybe TRBD1 (5 bases). The CDR3 loop reads CASRGRGIYNSPLHF. CDR3 DNA sequence: TGTGCCAGCAGGGGACGGGGAATCTATAATTCACCCCTCCACTTT.